These 7 T cell receptor beta chains were all obtained from the same sample, sequenced in a study of T cell changes during pregnancy in multiple sclerosis. Only in-frame clones appear in the TCRdb table, and some are missing; sequencing was by immunoSEQ multiplex PCR. In the table there are 55,000 to 70,000 clones, about 90% of which are singletons. Specimen: CD4+ T cells from peripheral blood mononuclear cells, collected after pregnancy. Receptors were obtained from a female donor with multiple sclerosis, enrolled in a pregnancy study.

This chain links TRBV5-1 with TRBJ1-5; D not certain. The germline gives CDR1 SGHRS, CDR2 YFSETQ. Trimming pared 0 bases from V and 3 bases from J, leaving 13 bases between. This CDR3 comprises 16 residues. The CDR3 here is CASSLVPADNNQPQHF. The CDR3 nucleotides are TGCGCCAGCAGCTTGGTTCCGGCGGATAACAATCAGCCCCAGCATTTT. Full variable domain (missing parts from reference TRBV5-1 and TRBJ1-5): KAGVTQTPRYLIKTRGQQVTLSCSPISGHRSVSWYQQTPGQGLQFLFEYFSETQRNKGNFPGRFSGRQFSNSRSEMNVSTLELGDSALYLCASSLVPADNNQPQHFGDGTRLSIL.

The chain joins TRBV11-2 to TRBJ1-3; TRBD1 is a possible D gene (6 bases). This CDR3 comprises 15 residues. V lost 0 bases and J 2 bases, leaving 8 bases between the germline ends. Germline values: CDR1 SGHAT, CDR2 FQNNGV. For the CDR3, the DNA is TGTGCCAGCAGCTTAGAGGGGGCGCCTGGAAACACCATATATTTT. Amino acids: CASSLEGAPGNTIYF.

The gene calls are TRBV2 and TRBJ2-7; 7 nucleotides align to TRBD1. The V gene's germline CDR1 is SNHLY and CDR2 FYNNEI. After removal of 7 bases from V and 0 bases from J, the junction contained 6 bases not matched to a gene. This CDR3 region has 14 residues. The CDR3 spells CASKEQGPSYEQYF. CDR3 sequence (DNA): TGTGCCAGCAAAGAACAGGGGCCCTCCTACGAGCAGTACTTC.

The chain is built from TRBV7-2 and TRBJ1-1; D unclear. This CDR3 has 13 residues. Trimming pared 1 base from V and 1 base from J, leaving 4 bases between. Germline V gene data show CDR1 as SGHTA and CDR2 as FQGNSA. The CDR3 is CASSLVQNTEAFF. In nucleotides, the CDR3 is TGTGCCAGCAGCTTAGTACAGAACACTGAAGCTTTCTTT.

The CDR3 loop is CASSLDPGDYGYTF. CDR3 nucleotide sequence: TGCGCCAGCAGCTTGGACCCCGGGGACTATGGCTACACCTTC. The V gene is TRBV5-1, the J gene TRBJ1-2; no clear D. The CDR3 extends over 14 amino acids. Germline CDR1 and CDR2: SGHRS and YFSETQ. The ends were cut back, 0 bases at V and 3 bases at J, with 9 bases in the middle.

The chain is built from TRBV5-1 and TRBJ2-1; 7 bases fit TRBD2. V dropped 0 bases and J dropped 2; count of bases not matched to a gene: 5. The CDR3 contains 16 residues. The V gene's germline CDR1 is SGHRS and CDR2 YFSETQ. In nucleotides, the CDR3 is TGCGCCAGCAGCTTGGTGGGGGGGAATCCCTACAATGAGCAGTTCTTC. This codes for CASSLVGGNPYNEQFF. The variable domain in full, with the rest retrieved from reference TRBV5-1 and TRBJ2-1, is KAGVTQTPRYLIKTRGQQVTLSCSPISGHRSVSWYQQTPGQGLQFLFEYFSETQRNKGNFPGRFSGRQFSNSRSEMNVSTLELGDSALYLCASSLVGGNPYNEQFFGPGTRLTVL.

The gene calls are TRBV11-2 and TRBJ1-2; 12 bases match TRBD1. Losses at the gene ends were 5 bases for V and 5 bases for J; bases not matched to a gene: 6. The CDR3 has 15 amino acids. CDR1 and CDR2 from the germline V gene are SGHAT and FQNNGV. The CDR3 nucleotides read TGTGCCAGCAGCCCTGGGACAGGGGGCGCGTATGGCTACACCTTC. This translates into CASSPGTGGAYGYTF.